The T cell receptor (beta chain) described here comes from a study of regulatory T cells in long-lasting Graves disease. General study points: Persistent disease preferred TRBV28, TRBJ1-2 and TRBJ2-5; new disease, TRBV20-1 and TRBJ2-1.

The germline V and J ends were trimmed by 0 bases and 13 bases, with 12 bases remaining between them. Germline CDR1 reads MNHEY; CDR2 reads SMNVEV (reference sequence). This CDR3 contains 13 residues. Time point: newly diagnosed GD, antithyroid drugs for less than 3 months. The authors made the TCR library using RNA they extracted from PBMCs. Ten or more counts support this clonotype. What it binds is not known. Researchers made TCR beta libraries by using iRepertoire HTBI primers and running Arm-PCR on CDR3 regions. TCRdb processed the multiplex PCR reads anew with MiXCR; each CDR3 protein has one entry. The sample yields 300,000 to 400,000 distinct CDR3 sequences, 15% seen once.

The TCR comes from a female donor with Graves disease. The rearrangement joins TRBV27 to TRBJ1-4; D remains unclear. The specimen comprised peripheral blood mononuclear cells (PBMCs), sampled at new diagnosis, from a patient treated with antithyroid drugs. CDR3 sequence: CASSLSGRNGLFF. In DNA form, the CDR3 reads TGTGCCAGCAGTTTATCCGGAAGGAATGGACTGTTTTTT. The full variable domain, with the rest looked up from reference TRBV27 and TRBJ1-4, is EAQVTQNPRYLITVTGKKLTVTCSQNMNHEYMSWYRQDPGLGLRQIYYSMNVEVTDKGDVPEGYKVSRKEKRNFPLILESPSPNQTSLYFCASSLSGRNGLFFGSGTQLSVL.